The 15 T cell receptor beta chains given below trace back to one sample, sequenced in a study of T cells in Graves' hyperthyroidism and ophthalmopathy. Amplification yielded TCR beta CDR3 regions, with RNA transcripts as the source. The primer set for the first-round RT-PCR of the TCR CDR3 was HTBI. From the multiplex PCR reads, TCRdb called clonotypes with MiXCR, one entry per CDR3 protein. The sample has 400,000 to 600,000 distinct CDR3 sequences, about 15% seen once; the top ten hold about 31%. Sequenced input: blood. The receptor set was obtained from a woman in her thirties with Graves' ophthalmopathy.

This clonotype was observed many times. The rearrangement joins TRBV7-9 to TRBJ1-5, with TRBD1 identical over 7 bases. Germline CDR1 is SEHNR and CDR2 is FQNEAQ (reference sequence). V shed 4 bases and J 7 bases; nucleotides not matched to a gene: 10. CDR3 length: 15 amino acids. This CDR3 reads CASSSLTGTAQPQHF. The CDR3, as DNA: TGTGCCAGCAGCTCCCTAACGGGGACAGCCCAGCCCCAGCATTTT.

The sample holds many counts of this clonotype. This rearrangement joins TRBV12-3 or TRBV12-4 to TRBJ1-1; no definite D call. V lost 4 bases and J lost 0, with 9 bases in between. This CDR3 is 14 amino acids long. Here the CDR3 reads CASSSQRMNTEAFF. The CDR3 DNA reads TGTGCCAGCAGTTCCCAGAGAATGAACACTGAAGCTTTCTTT.

The chain has TRBV4-3 and TRBJ1-6; 7 bases are a match to TRBD1. The CDR3 sequence is 16 residues long. Germline lookup yields CDR1 LGHNA and CDR2 YSLEER. Trimming cost V 0 bases and J 7 bases; bases outside gene matches: 6. CDR3: CASSQDSTGTNSPLHF. CDR3 nucleotide sequence: TGCGCCAGCAGCCAAGACTCGACAGGGACCAATTCACCCCTCCACTTT.

This clonotype appeared many times. The CDR3 reads CAISESGRSYEQYF. CDR3 bases: TGTGCCATCAGTGAGTCGGGCCGTTCCTACGAGCAGTACTTC. The chain uses TRBV10-3 and TRBJ2-7, with D unclear. V lost 0 bases, J lost 1 base, and 7 bases lay in between. Germline V gene data show CDR1 as ENHRY and CDR2 as SYGVKD. CDR3 length equals 14 residues.

The table lists this clonotype with many counts. The genes are TRBV7-2 and TRBJ2-1, with 7 bases matching TRBD1. V dropped 8 bases and J dropped 3; count of bases not matched to a gene: 10. CDR1 is SGHTA and CDR2 is FQGNSA in the germline V gene. The CDR3 consists of 15 residues. CDR3 region: CASSKTGTDYNEQFF. In DNA, the CDR3 is TGTGCCAGCTCAAAGACCGGGACAGACTACAATGAGCAGTTCTTC.

The chain couples TRBV19 to TRBJ2-4, with D tentatively TRBD2 (5 bases). V lost 6 bases and J lost 11, with 14 bases in between. The CDR3 sequence is 12 residues long. CDR1 is LNHDA, CDR2 SQIVND, per germline (reference sequence). As DNA, the CDR3 is TGTGCCAGTAGGCCGGCGGGCCCCGTTCAGTACTTC. This translates into CASRPAGPVQYF.

This clonotype was seen at least ten times. The V call is TRBV6-1, the J call TRBJ2-5; 7 bases are a match to TRBD2. Germline V gene lookup returns CDR1 MNHNS and CDR2 SASEGT. With 0 bases clipped from V and 9 bases from J, the junction kept 10 bases outside the gene matches. The CDR3 is made up of 15 amino acids. The CDR3 protein is CASSEAGPGGGAQYF. CDR3 nucleotide sequence: TGTGCCAGCAGTGAAGCCGGGCCGGGAGGTGGGGCCCAGTACTTC.

This clonotype was seen more than once but under ten times. The CDR3 coding sequence is TGCAGTGCGTATCAGGAGACCCAGTACTTC. Amino acid sequence: CSAYQETQYF. The chain combines TRBV20-1 with TRBJ2-5; D uncertain. Trimming stripped 6 bases from V and 5 bases from J, with 7 bases between. The CDR3 is made up of 10 amino acids. Per the germline V gene, CDR1 is DFQATT and CDR2 is SNEGSKA (reference sequence).

This clonotype occurred many times. V gene TRBV30 combines with J gene TRBJ2-2; 9 bases are a match to TRBD2. The germline V gene encodes CDR1 GTSNPN and CDR2 SVGIG (reference sequence). This CDR3 spans 14 amino acids. V was clipped by 2 bases and J by 4 bases; unmatched bases: 2. CDR3 region: CAWSHSGSTGELFF. In nucleotides, the CDR3 is TGTGCCTGGAGTCATAGCGGGAGCACCGGGGAGCTGTTTTTT.

This clonotype was observed a few times. CDR3 sequence reads: CASARGGAGELFF. The DNA of the CDR3 is TGTGCCAGCGCCCGCGGGGGGGCCGGGGAGCTGTTTTTT. This rearrangement joins TRBV6-1 to TRBJ2-2; 9 bases match TRBD2. Germline CDR1 MNHNS, CDR2 SASEGT. Losses at the gene ends were 8 bases for V and 6 bases for J; bases not matched to a gene: 4. This CDR3 region has 13 residues.

This clonotype showed up just a few times. One junction end does not reproduce the germline sequence, and a read error may be involved. This sequence joins TRBV7-9 and TRBJ2-2, with 8 bases fitting TRBD1. Per germline, CDR1 SEHNR and CDR2 FQNEAQ (reference sequence). The CDR3 runs to 16 residues. The chain's CDR3 is CASSETRGQYTGELSF. The CDR3 region has the DNA TGTGCCAGCAGTGAAACCAGGGGGCAGTACACCGGGGAGCTGTCTTTT.

This clonotype was observed at least ten times. V usage is TRBV5-5 and J usage is TRBJ1-6; unclear D gene. This CDR3 is 14 amino acids long. Germline V gives CDR1 SGHKS, CDR2 YYEKEE (reference sequence). V shed 4 bases and J shed 11 bases, with 16 bases lying between them. The DNA for the CDR3 is TGTGCCAGCAGCCCCCGGGCCCACCTGGCACCCCTCCACTTT. It translates to CASSPRAHLAPLHF. The entire variable domain, with the rest obtained from reference TRBV5-5 and TRBJ1-6, is as follows: DAGVTQSPTHLIKTRGQQVTLRCSPISGHKSVSWYQQVLGQGPQFIFQYYEKEERGRGNFPDRFSARQFPNYSSELNVNALLLGDSALYLCASSPRAHLAPLHFGNGTRLTVT.

In nucleotides, the CDR3 is TGTGCCAGTGGGGCTGGACTAGCGGGAATCACCGGGGAGCTGTTTTTT. This gives the protein CASGAGLAGITGELFF. This sequence joins TRBV19 and TRBJ2-2, with 12 bases aligning to TRBD2. The V gene's germline CDR1 is LNHDA and CDR2 SQIVND (reference sequence). V was clipped by 8 bases and J by 4 bases; unmatched bases: 8. CDR3 length: 16 residues.

The chain has TRBV6-1 and TRBJ2-7, with D possibly matching TRBD1 (6 bases). V was trimmed by 2 bases and J by 5 bases, leaving 19 bases between them. The CDR3 extends over 16 amino acids. The germline gives CDR1 MNHNS, CDR2 SASEGT. The CDR3 coding sequence is TGTGCCAGCAGTGAAATCGCCGGGACAAAGCTAGACGAGCAGTACTTC. It specifies CASSEIAGTKLDEQYF.

In DNA, the CDR3 is TGTGCCAGCAGTTACTCGAGGGGCAGCTCTGGAAACACCATATATTTT. Its translation is CASSYSRGSSGNTIYF. The chain uses TRBV6-5 and TRBJ1-3; D possibly corresponds to TRBD1 (5 bases). Between the trimmed V and J ends, which lost 0 bases and 0 bases, there was a span of 9 bases. Germline CDR1 is MNHEY and CDR2 is SVGAGI. The CDR3 contains 16 residues.